The TCR beta chain under discussion was sequenced for a study of blood T cell repertoires in COVID-19. As for the study in general: Samples came from the United States, Italy and Spain, spanning acute and convalescent COVID-19.

The CDR3 is 16 residues long. Germline-derived CDR1 and CDR2 are LNHDA and SQIVND (reference sequence). TCRdb keeps only in-frame clones here, not all; method: immunoSEQ multiplex PCR. The repertoire has about 300,000 clones, around four fifths of them found once; the top ten carry approximately 1.3%. Sequenced sample: peripheral blood. The sequence came from a woman between 45 and 65 years old with acute or convalescent COVID-19. The chain combines TRBV19 with TRBJ2-3, with a weak D call TRBD2 (7 bases). CDR3 nucleotides: TGTGCTAGCCTCCCCGGGGAAGGGGGGGCCACAGATACGCAGTATTTT. It specifies CASLPGEGGATDTQYF.